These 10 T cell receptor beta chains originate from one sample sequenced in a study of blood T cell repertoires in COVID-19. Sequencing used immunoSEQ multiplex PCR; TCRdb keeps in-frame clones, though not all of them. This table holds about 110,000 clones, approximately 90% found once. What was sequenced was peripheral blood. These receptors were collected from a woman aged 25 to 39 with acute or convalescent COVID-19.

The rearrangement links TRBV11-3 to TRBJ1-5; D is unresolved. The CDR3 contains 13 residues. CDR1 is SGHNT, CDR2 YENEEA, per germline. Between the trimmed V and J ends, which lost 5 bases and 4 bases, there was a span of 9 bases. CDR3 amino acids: CASSGAVNQPQHF. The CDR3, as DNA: TGTGCCAGCAGCGGTGCGGTTAATCAGCCCCAGCATTTT.

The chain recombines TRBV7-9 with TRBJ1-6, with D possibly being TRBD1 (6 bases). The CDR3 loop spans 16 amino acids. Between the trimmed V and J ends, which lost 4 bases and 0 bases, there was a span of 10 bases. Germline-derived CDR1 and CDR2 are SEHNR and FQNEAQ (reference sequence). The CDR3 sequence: CASSWDTSSYNSPLHF. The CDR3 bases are TGTGCCAGCAGCTGGGACACAAGCTCCTATAATTCACCCCTCCACTTT.

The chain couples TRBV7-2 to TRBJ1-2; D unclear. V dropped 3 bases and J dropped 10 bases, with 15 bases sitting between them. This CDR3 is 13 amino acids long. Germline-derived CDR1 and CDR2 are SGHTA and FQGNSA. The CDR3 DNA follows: TGTGCCAGCAGCTTGGACGGACTGGGCACCTACACCTTC. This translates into CASSLDGLGTYTF.

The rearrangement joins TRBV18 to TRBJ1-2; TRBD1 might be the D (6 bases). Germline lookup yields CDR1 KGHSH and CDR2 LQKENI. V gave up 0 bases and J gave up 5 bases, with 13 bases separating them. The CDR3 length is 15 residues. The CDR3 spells CASSPPTGPSYGYTF. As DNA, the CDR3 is TGTGCCAGCTCACCACCTACAGGGCCCTCTTATGGCTACACCTTC.

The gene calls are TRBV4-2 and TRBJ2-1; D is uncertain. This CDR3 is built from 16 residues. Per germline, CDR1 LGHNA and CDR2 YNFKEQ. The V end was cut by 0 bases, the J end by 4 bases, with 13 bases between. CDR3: CASSQETLGYYNEQFF. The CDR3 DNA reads TGTGCCAGCAGCCAAGAAACCCTCGGGTATTACAATGAGCAGTTCTTC.

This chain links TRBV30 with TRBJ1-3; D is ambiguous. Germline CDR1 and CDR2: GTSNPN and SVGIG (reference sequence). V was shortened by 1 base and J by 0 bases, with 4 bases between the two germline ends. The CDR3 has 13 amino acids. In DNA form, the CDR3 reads TGTGCCTGGAGTGGTCTCTCTGGAAACACCATATATTTT. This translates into CAWSGLSGNTIYF.

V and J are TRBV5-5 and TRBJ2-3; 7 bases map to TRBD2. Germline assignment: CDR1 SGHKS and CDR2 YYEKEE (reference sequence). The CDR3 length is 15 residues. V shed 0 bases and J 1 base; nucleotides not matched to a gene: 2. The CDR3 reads CASSLAGGRTDTQYF. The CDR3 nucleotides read TGTGCCAGCAGCTTGGCGGGGGGACGCACAGATACGCAGTATTTT.

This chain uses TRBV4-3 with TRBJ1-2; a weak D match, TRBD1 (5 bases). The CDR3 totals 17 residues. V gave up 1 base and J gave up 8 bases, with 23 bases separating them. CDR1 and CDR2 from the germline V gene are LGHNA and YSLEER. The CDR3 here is CASSQGYLGHDSRGYTF. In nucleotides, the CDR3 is TGCGCCAGCAGCCAAGGATACCTAGGACACGACTCGCGGGGCTACACCTTC.

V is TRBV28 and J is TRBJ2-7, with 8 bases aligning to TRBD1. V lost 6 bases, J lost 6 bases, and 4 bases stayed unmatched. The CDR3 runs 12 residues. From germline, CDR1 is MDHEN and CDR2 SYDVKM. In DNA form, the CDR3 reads TGTGCCAGCAGCCAGGGGGCGTCCGAGCAGTACTTC. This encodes CASSQGASEQYF.

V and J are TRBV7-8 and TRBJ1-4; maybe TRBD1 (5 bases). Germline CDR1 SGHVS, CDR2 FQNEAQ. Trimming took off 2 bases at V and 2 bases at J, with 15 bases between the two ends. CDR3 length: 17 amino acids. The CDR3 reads CASSLQWGGTTNEKLFF. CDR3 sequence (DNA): TGTGCCAGCAGCTTACAATGGGGAGGGACGACTAATGAAAAACTGTTTTTT.